The next 15 T cell receptor beta chains were all read from a single sample in a study of cytomegalovirus exposure and HLA in healthy donors. Use of 60 Vbeta and 13 Jbeta primers characterized the PCR. Assay used: immunoSEQ multiplex PCR; TCRdb lists only in-frame clones, some missing. Altogether about 190,000 clones are present, 75% to 90% being singletons, with the ten largest covering roughly 2.6%. Source material: PBMCs. The receptors come from a woman in her forties or fifties in good health and CMV-seropositive.

The chain is built from TRBV7-9 and TRBJ1-1; 7 bases map to TRBD1. V lost 4 bases and J lost 2; bases outside the gene matches: 7. Germline-derived CDR1 and CDR2 are SEHNR and FQNEAQ (reference sequence). The CDR3 spans 15 residues. CDR3 amino acids: CASSSRQGINTEAFF. The CDR3 coding sequence is TGTGCCAGCAGCTCGAGACAGGGAATAAACACTGAAGCTTTCTTT.

The chain recombines TRBV7-3 with TRBJ2-2, with TRBD2 identical over 8 bases. Germline V gene lookup returns CDR1 SGHTA and CDR2 FQGTGA. CDR3 length: 16 amino acids. Trimming removed 0 bases from V and 5 bases from J; junction bases left unmatched: 5. The chain's CDR3 is CASSLTAGGGTGELFF. In DNA, the CDR3 is TGTGCCAGCAGCTTAACGGCGGGGGGCGGAACCGGGGAGCTGTTTTTT.

V and J are TRBV6-5 and TRBJ1-6; 7 nucleotides line up with TRBD1. CDR1 and CDR2 (germline): MNHEY, SVGAGI. The CDR3 runs 13 residues. Losses at the gene ends were 6 bases for V and 7 bases for J; bases not matched to a gene: 3. The CDR3 bases are TGTGCCAGCAGCCAGGGGGTAAATTCACCCCTCCACTTT. This encodes CASSQGVNSPLHF.

The CDR3 protein is CASSLLAYGGNLKSEQYF. The CDR3 DNA reads as TGTGCCAGCAGCCTATTGGCCTACGGAGGGAATCTAAAGAGCGAGCAGTACTTC. The V call is TRBV7-2, the J call TRBJ2-7, with D tentatively TRBD2 (6 bases). V was cut by 5 bases and J by 6 bases, with 29 bases left in between. CDR1 SGHTA and CDR2 FQGNSA come from the germline V gene. This CDR3 has 18 residues. The full variable domain, its missing parts supplied by reference TRBV7-2 and TRBJ2-7, is GAGVSQSPSNKVTEKGKDVELRCDPISGHTALYWYRQSLGQGLEFLIYFQGNSAPDKSGLPSDRFSAERTGGSVSTLTIQRTQQEDSAVYLCASSLLAYGGNLKSEQYFGPGTRLTVT.

The gene calls are TRBV11-2 and TRBJ1-1; D may be TRBD1 (6 bases). V was cut by 3 bases and J by 5 bases, with 19 bases left in between. The germline V gene encodes CDR1 SGHAT and CDR2 FQNNGV. This CDR3 contains 16 residues. This chain's CDR3 is CASSFSSTGSVTEAFF. The CDR3 DNA follows: TGTGCCAGCAGCTTCAGTTCGACAGGCTCGGTAACTGAAGCTTTCTTT.

The CDR3 protein is CASSQGTSGGGTQYF. In DNA form, the CDR3 reads TGCGCCAGCAGCCAGGGGACTAGCGGGGGGGGGACCCAGTACTTC. The chain recombines TRBV4-1 with TRBJ2-5; 16 bases match TRBD2. CDR3 size: 15 residues. The germline V gene has CDR1 MGHRA and CDR2 YSYEKL. Unmatched junction bases numbered 2, after V lost 3 bases and J lost 7 bases.

This clone occurred once. The chain couples TRBV6-6 to TRBJ2-3; 7 bases fit TRBD2. The CDR3 contains 13 residues. Trimming cost V 2 bases and J 4 bases; bases outside gene matches: 0. Per the germline V gene, CDR1 is MNHNY and CDR2 is SVGAGI (reference sequence). Here the CDR3 reads CASSYGGADTQYF. CDR3 nucleotides: TGTGCCAGCAGTTACGGGGGGGCAGATACGCAGTATTTT.

This clone has a handful of counts. The chain employs TRBV5-4 and TRBJ2-6; 12 bases are shared with TRBD1. The trim removed 4 bases at V and 2 bases at J, leaving 4 bases unmatched. CDR3 size: 17 residues. Per germline, CDR1 SGHNT and CDR2 YYREEE (reference sequence). The CDR3 region is CASSDGTGGPGANVLTF. The CDR3 DNA reads as TGTGCCAGCAGCGATGGGACAGGGGGCCCTGGGGCCAACGTCCTGACTTTC.

J is TRBJ2-1 and V is TRBV7-2, with 7 bases aligning to TRBD1. The CDR3 runs 13 residues. The germline CDR1 and CDR2 sequences are SGHTA and FQGNSA. V shed 4 bases and J 6 bases; nucleotides not matched to a gene: 3. CDR3 amino acids: CASSSRQGNEQFF. The CDR3 DNA reads TGTGCCAGCAGCTCCCGACAGGGCAATGAGCAGTTCTTC. Full variable domain (remainder filled in from reference TRBV7-2 and TRBJ2-1): GAGVSQSPSNKVTEKGKDVELRCDPISGHTALYWYRQSLGQGLEFLIYFQGNSAPDKSGLPSDRFSAERTGGSVSTLTIQRTQQEDSAVYLCASSSRQGNEQFFGPGTRLTVL.

The rearrangement joins TRBV6-5 to TRBJ1-1, with TRBD1 identical over 9 bases. This CDR3 region has 14 residues. The trim removed 5 bases at V and 1 base at J, leaving 2 bases unmatched. Germline CDR1 MNHEY, CDR2 SVGAGI. The CDR3 loop is CASSRDRENTEAFF. In DNA form, the CDR3 reads TGTGCCAGCAGTCGGGACAGGGAGAACACTGAAGCTTTCTTT.

The chain joins TRBV27 to TRBJ2-1; D is undetermined. There are 13 residues in the CDR3. Germline V gene data show CDR1 as MNHEY and CDR2 as SMNVEV (reference sequence). The V end lost 7 bases, the J end lost 2 bases, and 9 bases lay between the germline ends. DNA of the CDR3: TGTGCCAGCAAACCTACCCCCTACAATGAGCAGTTCTTC. Translated: CASKPTPYNEQFF.

A word on this clone: This sample includes further DNA sequences coding for the same CDR3. The chain couples TRBV7-9 to TRBJ1-5, with 7 bases that match TRBD1. Germline V gives CDR1 SEHNR, CDR2 FQNEAQ (reference sequence). After removal of 5 bases from V and 3 bases from J, the junction contained 4 bases not matched to a gene. The CDR3 runs 14 residues. The CDR3 nucleotides are TGTGCCAGCAGCGAACAGGGGTACAATCAGCCCCAGCATTTT. This gives the protein CASSEQGYNQPQHF.

The rearrangement uses TRBV27 and TRBJ1-2; possible D gene TRBD1, 6 bases. Germline V lookup: CDR1 MNHEY, CDR2 SMNVEV (reference sequence). The CDR3 is made up of 13 amino acids. The V end lost 6 bases, the J end lost 7 bases, and 15 bases lay between the germline ends. The chain's CDR3 is CASSPRGALGYTF. The CDR3, as DNA: TGTGCCAGCAGCCCTCGGGGGGCGCTTGGCTACACCTTC.

The CDR3 protein is CASRMGQGGAGELFF. The CDR3 DNA follows: TGTGCCAGCAGGATGGGACAGGGGGGGGCCGGGGAGCTGTTTTTT. The chain links TRBV2 to TRBJ2-2, with TRBD1 matching 11 bases. CDR1 is SNHLY, CDR2 FYNNEI, per germline. The V gene end was trimmed by 6 bases and the J gene end by 6 bases; junction bases not matched to a gene: 6. The CDR3 is made up of 15 amino acids.

V gene TRBV6-5 combines with J gene TRBJ2-7; D uncertain. V lost 2 bases to trimming and J lost 2 bases, with 7 bases between them. The CDR3 has 13 residues. CDR1 and CDR2 (germline): MNHEY, SVGAGI. CDR3 sequence: CASSYAPTYEQYF. Here the CDR3 DNA reads TGTGCCAGCAGTTACGCTCCTACCTACGAGCAGTACTTC.